This entry features one T cell receptor beta chain sequence. What this receptor recognizes is not known. No much larger clonotype is one base removed from it; base qualities were not supplied. The data were obtained in a study of blood T cell repertoires in COVID-19 (dated by TCRdb to the early 2020s). Looking at the study overall: The collaborator samples originated in the United States, Italy and Spain and spanned the acute and convalescent phases of COVID-19. The material from the prospective study consisted of cDNA or gDNA derived from T cells, B-cell-depleted T cells, or PBMCs. Deeply sampled blood TCRbeta repertoires from subjects exposed to, actively infected with, or recovered from COVID-19 were included in the dataset. A freely available public database, intended as a resource for researchers studying the immune response to SARS-CoV-2, is where the repertoires were released. Samples came from the ongoing ImmuneRACE study (first 160 participants) plus 1,254 subjects from 6 global collaborators. Sample metadata almost always included a de-identified subject ID, COVID-19 status, age in years and sex. Where HLA class I and class II types were available, the types were taken from metadata supplied by the sample provider, not from assay-based typing. On the study overall, not on this receptor specifically: How much clinical and demographic metadata was included differed by source and by participant, and the metadata was provided uncurated.

The immunoSEQ Assay, a bias-controlled multiplex PCR, was used to amplify TCRbeta CDR3 regions from genomic DNA. In the paper's pipeline: The number of nucleated cells in each sample was estimated by amplification of reference gene primers within the assay. To quantify the absolute abundance of each unique TCRbeta CDR3 rearrangement, sequence reads were collapsed and filtered. For each sample, productive Simpson clonality was calculated as the square root of Simpson's diversity index over productive rearrangements. Imported from immuneACCESS, the table was reduced by TCRdb to in-frame sequences with V and J called. These copies leave out some clones; in studies compared against another copy, an unresolved V gene accounts for under half, and the cause of the remainder is not known. That table is the source of V, J and clone size, and D and trimming were worked out from the DNA. For this sample the table gives 90,000 to 130,000 clones, of which roughly nine tenths were detected only once. The leading ten clones occupy 4.8% of the sample.

CDR1 and CDR2 are drawn from the germline V gene (reference sequence): SEHNR, FQNEAQ. V loses 8 bases, J loses 3 bases, and the germline ends lie 13 bases apart. Taken from cysteine to phenylalanine, the CDR3 has 13 residues. Solely the CDR3 DNA is kept, with 39 bases framed from the first base. Whole blood was collected in K2EDTA tubes by collaborating institutions according to the institutions' own protocols. For TCRbeta analysis, collaborators shipped samples in one of three forms: frozen whole blood, isolated PBMCs, or DNA extracted from either of those sample types. The sequenced material came from peripheral blood. The TCR was taken from a human donor in a cohort sampled during active COVID-19. The sequence joins TRBV7-9 to TRBJ1-1, with the D gene too uncertain to name. The sequenced DNA: TGTGCCAGCTCCGACACCTCGGACACTGAAGCTTTCTTT. Its protein product is CASSDTSDTEAFF.